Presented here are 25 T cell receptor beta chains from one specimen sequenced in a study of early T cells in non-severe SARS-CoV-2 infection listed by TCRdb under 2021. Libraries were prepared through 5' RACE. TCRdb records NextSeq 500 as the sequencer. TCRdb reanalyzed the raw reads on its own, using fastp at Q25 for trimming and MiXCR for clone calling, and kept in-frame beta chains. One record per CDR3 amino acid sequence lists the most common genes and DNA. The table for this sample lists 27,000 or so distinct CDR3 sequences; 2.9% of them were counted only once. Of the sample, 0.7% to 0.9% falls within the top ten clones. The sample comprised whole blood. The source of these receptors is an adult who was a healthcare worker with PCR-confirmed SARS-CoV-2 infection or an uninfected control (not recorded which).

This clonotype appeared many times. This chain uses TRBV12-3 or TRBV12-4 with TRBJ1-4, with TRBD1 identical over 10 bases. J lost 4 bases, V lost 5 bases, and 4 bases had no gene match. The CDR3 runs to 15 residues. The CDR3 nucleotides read TGTGCCAGCAGTGTTTGGACAGGGGGTAATGAAAAACTGTTTTTT. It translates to CASSVWTGGNEKLFF.

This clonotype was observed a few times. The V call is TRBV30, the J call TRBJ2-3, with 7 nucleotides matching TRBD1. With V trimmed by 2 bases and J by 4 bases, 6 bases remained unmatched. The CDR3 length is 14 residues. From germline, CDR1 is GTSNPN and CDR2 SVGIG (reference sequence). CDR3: CAWSTQGVADTQYF. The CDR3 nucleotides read TGTGCCTGGAGTACGCAGGGGGTCGCAGATACGCAGTATTTT.

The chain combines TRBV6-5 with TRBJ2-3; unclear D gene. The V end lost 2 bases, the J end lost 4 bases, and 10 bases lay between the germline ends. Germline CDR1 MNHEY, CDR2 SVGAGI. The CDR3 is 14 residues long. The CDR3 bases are TGTGCCAGCAGTTACGTGGGCACCGCAGATACGCAGTATTTT. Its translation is CASSYVGTADTQYF.

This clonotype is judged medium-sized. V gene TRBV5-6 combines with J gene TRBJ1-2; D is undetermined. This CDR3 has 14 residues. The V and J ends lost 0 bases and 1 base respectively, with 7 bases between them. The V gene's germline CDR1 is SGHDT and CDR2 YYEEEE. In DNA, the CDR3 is TGTGCCAGCAGCTTGGACAGACTTAACTATGGCTACACCTTC. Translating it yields CASSLDRLNYGYTF. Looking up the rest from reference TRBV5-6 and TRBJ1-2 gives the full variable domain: DAGVTQSPTHLIKTRGQQVTLRCSPKSGHDTVSWYQQALGQGPQFIFQYYEEEERQRGNFPDRFSGHQFPNYSSELNVNALLLGDSALYLCASSLDRLNYGYTFGSGTRLTVV.

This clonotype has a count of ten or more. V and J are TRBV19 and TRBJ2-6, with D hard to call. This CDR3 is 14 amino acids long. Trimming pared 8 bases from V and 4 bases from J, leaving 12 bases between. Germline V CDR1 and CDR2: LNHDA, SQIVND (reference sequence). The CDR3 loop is CASVRGTGANVLTF. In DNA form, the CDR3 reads TGTGCCAGTGTACGCGGAACCGGGGCCAACGTCCTGACTTTC. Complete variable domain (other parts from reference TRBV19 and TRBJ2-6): DGGITQSPKYLFRKEGQNVTLSCEQNLNHDAMYWYRQDPGQGLRLIYYSQIVNDFQKGDIAEGYSVSREKKESFPLTVTSAQKNPTAFYLCASVRGTGANVLTFGAGSRLTVL.

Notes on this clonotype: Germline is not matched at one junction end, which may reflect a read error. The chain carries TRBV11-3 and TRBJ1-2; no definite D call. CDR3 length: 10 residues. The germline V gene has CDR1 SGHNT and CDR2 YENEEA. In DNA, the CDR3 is TGTGCCAGCAGCCCCGGCGCCGAAAGTTTC. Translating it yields CASSPGAESF.

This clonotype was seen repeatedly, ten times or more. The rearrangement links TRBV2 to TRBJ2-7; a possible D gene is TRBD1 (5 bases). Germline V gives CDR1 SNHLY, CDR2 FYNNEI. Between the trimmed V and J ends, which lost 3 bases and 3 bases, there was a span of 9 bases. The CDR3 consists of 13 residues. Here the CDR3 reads CASSEPQGYEQYV. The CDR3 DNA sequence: TGTGCCAGCAGTGAGCCCCAGGGCTACGAGCAGTACGTC.

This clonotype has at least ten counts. DNA of the CDR3: TGTGCCAGCAGCAACAGCCGGGACAGGGGGACTAGCGGGAACAATGAGCAGTTCTTC. This translates into CASSNSRDRGTSGNNEQFF. V usage is TRBV6-2 or TRBV6-3 and J usage is TRBJ2-1; 13 bases match TRBD2. CDR1 and CDR2 from the germline V gene are MNHEY and SVGEGT. V lost 6 bases, J lost 5 bases, and 16 bases stayed unmatched. The CDR3 consists of 19 residues.

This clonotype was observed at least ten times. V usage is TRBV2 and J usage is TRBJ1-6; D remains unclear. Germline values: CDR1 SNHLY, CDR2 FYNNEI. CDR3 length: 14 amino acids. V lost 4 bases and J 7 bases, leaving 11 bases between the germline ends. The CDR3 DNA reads TGTGCCAGCAGTGTGGTCAGTACCAATTCACCCCTCCACTTT. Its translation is CASSVVSTNSPLHF.

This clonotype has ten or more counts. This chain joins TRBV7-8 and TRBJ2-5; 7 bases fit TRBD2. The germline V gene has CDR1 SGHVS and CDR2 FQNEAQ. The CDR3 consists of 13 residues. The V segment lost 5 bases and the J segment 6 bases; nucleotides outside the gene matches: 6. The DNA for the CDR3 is TGTGCCAGCAGCGCGACTAGCCTGAAGACCCAGTACTTC. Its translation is CASSATSLKTQYF.

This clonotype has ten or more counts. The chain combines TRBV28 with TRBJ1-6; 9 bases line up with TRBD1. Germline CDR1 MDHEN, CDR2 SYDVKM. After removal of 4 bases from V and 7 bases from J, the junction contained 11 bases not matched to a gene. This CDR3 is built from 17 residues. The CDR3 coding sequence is TGTGCCAGCAGTTCGCCCGGGACAGGGACTCGGAATTCACCCCTCCACTTT. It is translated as CASSSPGTGTRNSPLHF.

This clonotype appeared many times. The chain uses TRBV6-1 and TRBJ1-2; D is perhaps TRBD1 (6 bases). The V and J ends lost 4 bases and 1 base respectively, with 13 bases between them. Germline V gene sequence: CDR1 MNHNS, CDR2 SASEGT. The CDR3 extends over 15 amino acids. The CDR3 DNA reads TGTGCCAGCAGTGGAGCGGACAGTATTAACTATGGCTACACCTTC. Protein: CASSGADSINYGYTF.

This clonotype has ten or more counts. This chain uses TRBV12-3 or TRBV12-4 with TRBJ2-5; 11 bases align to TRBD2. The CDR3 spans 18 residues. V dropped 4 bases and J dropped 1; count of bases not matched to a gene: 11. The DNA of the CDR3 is TGTGCCAGCAGTTCCTCCGCGAGGGGACTAGCGGCCCAAGAGACCCAGTACTTC. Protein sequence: CASSSSARGLAAQETQYF.

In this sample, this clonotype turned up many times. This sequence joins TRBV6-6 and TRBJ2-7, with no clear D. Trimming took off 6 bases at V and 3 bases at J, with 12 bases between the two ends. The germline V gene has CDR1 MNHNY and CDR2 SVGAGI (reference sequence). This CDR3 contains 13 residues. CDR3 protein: CASSEGRSYEQYV. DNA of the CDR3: TGTGCCAGCAGCGAAGGTAGAAGCTACGAGCAGTACGTC.

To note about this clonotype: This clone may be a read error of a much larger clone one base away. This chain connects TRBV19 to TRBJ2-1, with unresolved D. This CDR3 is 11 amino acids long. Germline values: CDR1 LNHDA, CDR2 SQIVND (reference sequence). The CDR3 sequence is CPSSIVREQFF. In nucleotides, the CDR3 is TGTCCCAGTAGTATTGTACGTGAGCAGTTCTTC. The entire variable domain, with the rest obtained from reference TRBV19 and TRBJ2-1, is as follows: DGGITQSPKYLFRKEGQNVTLSCEQNLNHDAMYWYRQDPGQGLRLIYYSQIVNDFQKGDIAEGYSVSREKKESFPLTVTSAQKNPTAFYLCPSSIVREQFFGPGTRLTVL.

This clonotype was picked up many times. CDR3 amino acids: CASSLVAGGGGITGELFF. The CDR3 DNA is TGTGCCAGCAGCTTAGTCGCGGGGGGCGGCGGGATCACCGGGGAGCTGTTTTTT. The chain employs TRBV7-2 and TRBJ2-2, with TRBD2 matching over 8 bases. Germline CDR1 is SGHTA and CDR2 is FQGNSA. After removal of 1 base from V and 4 bases from J, the junction contained 11 bases not matched to a gene. CDR3 length equals 18 residues.

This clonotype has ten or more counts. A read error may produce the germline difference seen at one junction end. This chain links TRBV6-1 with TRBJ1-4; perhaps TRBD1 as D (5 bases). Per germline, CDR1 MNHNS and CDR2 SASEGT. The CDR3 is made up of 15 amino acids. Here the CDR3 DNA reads TGTGCCAGCGGTGAGGGGCAGGCAACTAATGAAAAACTGTTTTTT. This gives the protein CASGEGQATNEKLFF.

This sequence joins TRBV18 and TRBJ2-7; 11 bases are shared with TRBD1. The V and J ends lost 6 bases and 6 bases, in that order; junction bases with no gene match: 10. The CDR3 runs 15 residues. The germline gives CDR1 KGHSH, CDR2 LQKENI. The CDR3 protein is CASSALGQGASEQYV. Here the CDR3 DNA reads TGTGCCAGCTCCGCGCTAGGACAGGGGGCGTCCGAGCAGTACGTC.

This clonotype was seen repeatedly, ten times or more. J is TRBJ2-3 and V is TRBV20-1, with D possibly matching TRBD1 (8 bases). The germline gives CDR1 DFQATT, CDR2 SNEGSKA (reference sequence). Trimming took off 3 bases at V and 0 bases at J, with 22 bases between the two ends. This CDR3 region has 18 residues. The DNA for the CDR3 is TGCAGTGCTAGTATCGCAGGGGGCCTTAGCGGGAGCACAGATACGCAGTATTTT. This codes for CSASIAGGLSGSTDTQYF.

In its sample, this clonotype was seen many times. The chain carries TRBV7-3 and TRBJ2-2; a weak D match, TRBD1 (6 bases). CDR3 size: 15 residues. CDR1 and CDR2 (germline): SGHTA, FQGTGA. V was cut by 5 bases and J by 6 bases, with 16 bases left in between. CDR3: CASSPGANGAGELFF. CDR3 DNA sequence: TGTGCCAGCAGCCCAGGGGCAAACGGGGCCGGGGAGCTGTTTTTT.

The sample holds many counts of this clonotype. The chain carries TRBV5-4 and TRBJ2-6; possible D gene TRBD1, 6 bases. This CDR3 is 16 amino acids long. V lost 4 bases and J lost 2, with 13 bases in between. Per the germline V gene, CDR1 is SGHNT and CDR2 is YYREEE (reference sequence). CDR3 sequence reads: CASSATGMAGANVLTF. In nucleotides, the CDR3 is TGTGCCAGCAGCGCTACAGGGATGGCTGGGGCCAACGTCCTGACTTTC.

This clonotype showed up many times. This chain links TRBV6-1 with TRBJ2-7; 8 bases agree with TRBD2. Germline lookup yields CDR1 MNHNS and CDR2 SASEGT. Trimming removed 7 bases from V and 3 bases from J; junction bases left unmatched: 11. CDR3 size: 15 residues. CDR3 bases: TGTGCCAGCAAGGAGGGCGGGGGGTCCAACTACGAGCAGTACGTC. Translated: CASKEGGGSNYEQYV.

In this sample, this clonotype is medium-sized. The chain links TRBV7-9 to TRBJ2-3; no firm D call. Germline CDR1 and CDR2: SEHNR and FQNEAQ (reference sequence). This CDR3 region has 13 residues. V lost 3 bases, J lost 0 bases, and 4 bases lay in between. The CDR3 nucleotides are TGTGCCAGCAGCTTCGGGAGCACAGATACGCAGTATTTT. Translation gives CASSFGSTDTQYF.

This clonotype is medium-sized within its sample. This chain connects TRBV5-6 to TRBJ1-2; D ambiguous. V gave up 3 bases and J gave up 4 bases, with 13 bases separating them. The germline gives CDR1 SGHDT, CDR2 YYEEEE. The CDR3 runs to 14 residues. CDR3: CASSWQKSVYGYTF. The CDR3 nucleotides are TGTGCCAGCAGCTGGCAGAAATCGGTCTATGGCTACACCTTC.

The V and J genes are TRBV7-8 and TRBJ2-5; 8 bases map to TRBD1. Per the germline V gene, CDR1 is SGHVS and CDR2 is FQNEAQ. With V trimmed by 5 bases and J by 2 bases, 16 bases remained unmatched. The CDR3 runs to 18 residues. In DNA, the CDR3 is TGTGCCAGCAGCCCCTCACCGGGACAGGTTTTCGGTCAAGAGACCCAGTACTTC. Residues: CASSPSPGQVFGQETQYF.